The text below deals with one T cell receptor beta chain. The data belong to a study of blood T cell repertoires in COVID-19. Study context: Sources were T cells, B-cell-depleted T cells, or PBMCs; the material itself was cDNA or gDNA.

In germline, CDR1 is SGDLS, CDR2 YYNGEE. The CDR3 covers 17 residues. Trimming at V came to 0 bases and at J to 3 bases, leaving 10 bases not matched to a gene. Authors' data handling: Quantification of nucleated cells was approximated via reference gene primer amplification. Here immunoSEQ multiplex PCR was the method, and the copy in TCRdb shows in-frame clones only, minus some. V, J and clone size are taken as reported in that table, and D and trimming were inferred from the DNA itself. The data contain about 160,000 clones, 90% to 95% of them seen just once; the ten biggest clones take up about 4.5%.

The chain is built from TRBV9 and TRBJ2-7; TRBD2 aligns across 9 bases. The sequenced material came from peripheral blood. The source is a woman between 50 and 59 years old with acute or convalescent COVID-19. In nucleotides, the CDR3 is TGTGCCAGCAGCGTAGGTGGTAGCGGGGGAGGGGACTACGAGCAGTACTTC. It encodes CASSVGGSGGGDYEQYF.